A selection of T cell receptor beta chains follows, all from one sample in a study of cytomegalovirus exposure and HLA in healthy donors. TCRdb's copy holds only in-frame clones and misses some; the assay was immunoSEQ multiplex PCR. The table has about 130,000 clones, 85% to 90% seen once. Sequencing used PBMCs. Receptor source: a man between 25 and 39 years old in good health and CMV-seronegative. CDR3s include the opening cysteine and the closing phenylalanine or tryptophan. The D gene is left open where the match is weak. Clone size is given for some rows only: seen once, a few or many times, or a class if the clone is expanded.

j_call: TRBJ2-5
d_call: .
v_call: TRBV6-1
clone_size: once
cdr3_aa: CASSEGGGETQYF
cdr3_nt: TGTGCCAGCAGTGAAGGCGGAGGAGAGACCCAGTACTTC

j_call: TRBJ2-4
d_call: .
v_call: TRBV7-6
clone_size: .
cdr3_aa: CASSPGPENIQYF
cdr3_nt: TGTGCCAGCAGCCCAGGGCCTGAAAACATTCAGTACTTC

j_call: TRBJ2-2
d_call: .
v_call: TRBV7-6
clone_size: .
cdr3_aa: CASSLVAENTGELFF
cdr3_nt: TGTGCCAGCAGCTTAGTGGCAGAGAACACCGGGGAGCTGTTTTTT

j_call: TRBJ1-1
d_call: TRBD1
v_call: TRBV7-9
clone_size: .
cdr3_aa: CASSLLQGLSAFF
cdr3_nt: TGTGCCAGCAGCTTATTACAGGGGCTCTCTGCTTTCTTT

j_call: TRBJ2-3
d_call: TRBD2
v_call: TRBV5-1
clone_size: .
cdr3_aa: CASSGGIAGGADTQYF
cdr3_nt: TGCGCCAGCAGCGGTGGGATAGCGGGGGGCGCAGATACGCAGTATTTT

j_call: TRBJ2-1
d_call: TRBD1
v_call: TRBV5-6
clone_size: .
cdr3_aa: CASSLGQGAYNEQFF
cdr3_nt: TGTGCCAGCAGCTTAGGACAGGGAGCCTACAATGAGCAGTTCTTC

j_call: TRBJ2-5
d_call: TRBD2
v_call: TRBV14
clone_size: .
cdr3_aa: CASSQARSSGLETQYF
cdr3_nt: TGTGCCAGCAGCCAAGCACGGTCTAGCGGGTTAGAGACCCAGTACTTC

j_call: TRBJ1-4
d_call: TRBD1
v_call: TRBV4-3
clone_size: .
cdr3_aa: CASSQGTGEYEKLFF
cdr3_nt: TGCGCCAGCAGCCAAGGGACAGGGGAGTACGAAAAACTGTTTTTT

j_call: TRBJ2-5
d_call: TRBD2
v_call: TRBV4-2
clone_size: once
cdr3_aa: CASSPGLAGKETQYF
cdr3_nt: TGTGCCAGCAGCCCCGGACTAGCGGGGAAAGAGACCCAGTACTTC

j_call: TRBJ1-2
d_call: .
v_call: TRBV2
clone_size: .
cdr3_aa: CASSQGYGYTF
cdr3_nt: TGTGCCAGCAGCCAGGGTTATGGCTACACCTTC

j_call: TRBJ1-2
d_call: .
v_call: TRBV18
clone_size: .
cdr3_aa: CASSSDLNYGYTF
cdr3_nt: TGTGCCAGCTCATCCGACTTAAACTATGGCTACACCTTC

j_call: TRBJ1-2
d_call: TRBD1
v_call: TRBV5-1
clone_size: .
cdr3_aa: CASRAGTGRDYGYTF
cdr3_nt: TGCGCCAGCAGAGCCGGGACAGGGAGGGACTATGGCTACACCTTC

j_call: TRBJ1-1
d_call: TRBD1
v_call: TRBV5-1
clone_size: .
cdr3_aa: CASRRPGGTGNTEAFF
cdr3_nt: TGCGCCAGCAGGCGCCCGGGTGGGACAGGGAACACTGAAGCTTTCTTT

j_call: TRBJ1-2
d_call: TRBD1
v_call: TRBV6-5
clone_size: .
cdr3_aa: CASSLLQGNYGYTF
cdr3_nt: TGTGCCAGCAGTTTACTACAGGGGAACTATGGCTACACCTTC

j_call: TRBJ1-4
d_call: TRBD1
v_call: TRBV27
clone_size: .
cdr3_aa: CASSLDRGGEKLFF
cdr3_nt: TGTGCCAGCAGTTTGGACAGGGGTGGTGAAAAACTGTTTTTT

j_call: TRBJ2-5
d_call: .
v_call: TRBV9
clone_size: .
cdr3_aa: CASSYGGGGETQYF
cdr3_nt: TGTGCCAGCAGCTACGGAGGGGGCGGAGAGACCCAGTACTTC

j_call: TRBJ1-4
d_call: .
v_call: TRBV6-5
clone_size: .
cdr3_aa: CASRPGLEEKLFF
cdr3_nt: TGTGCCAGCAGACCGGGACTCGAAGAAAAACTGTTTTTT

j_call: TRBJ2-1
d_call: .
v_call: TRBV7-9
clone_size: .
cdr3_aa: CASADNEQFF
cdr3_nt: TGTGCCAGCGCGGACAATGAGCAGTTCTTC

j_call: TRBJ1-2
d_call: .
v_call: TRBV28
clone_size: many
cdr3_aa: CASSLWRANYGYTF
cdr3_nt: TGTGCCAGCAGTTTATGGCGAGCTAACTATGGCTACACCTTC

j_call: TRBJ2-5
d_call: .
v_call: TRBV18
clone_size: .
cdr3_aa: CASSPPGSGLQETQYF
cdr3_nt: TGTGCCAGCTCACCACCGGGGAGTGGGCTCCAAGAGACCCAGTACTTC

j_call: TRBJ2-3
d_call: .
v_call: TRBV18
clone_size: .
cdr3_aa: CASSPGAPMDTQYF
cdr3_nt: TGTGCCAGCTCACCAGGGGCGCCTATGGATACGCAGTATTTT

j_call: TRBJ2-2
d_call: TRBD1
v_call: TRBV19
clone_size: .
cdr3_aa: CASTRQGASTGELFF
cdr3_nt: TGTGCCAGTACCCGACAGGGGGCGAGCACCGGGGAGCTGTTTTTT

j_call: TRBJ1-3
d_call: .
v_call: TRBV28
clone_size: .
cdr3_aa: CASSSRGRGGNTIYF
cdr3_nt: TGTGCCAGCAGTTCCAGGGGCAGGGGTGGAAACACCATATATTTT

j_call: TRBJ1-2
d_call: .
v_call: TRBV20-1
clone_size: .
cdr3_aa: CSAGQNYGYTF
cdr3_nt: TGCAGTGCAGGACAAAACTATGGCTACACCTTC

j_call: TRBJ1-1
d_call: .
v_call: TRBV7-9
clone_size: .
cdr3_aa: CASSLRGLLDTEAFF
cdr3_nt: TGTGCCAGCAGCTTAAGGGGCCTACTCGACACTGAAGCTTTCTTT

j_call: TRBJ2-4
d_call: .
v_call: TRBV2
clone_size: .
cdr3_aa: CASTEQGPGDIQYF
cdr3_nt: TGTGCCAGCACTGAGCAGGGGCCAGGGGACATTCAGTACTTC

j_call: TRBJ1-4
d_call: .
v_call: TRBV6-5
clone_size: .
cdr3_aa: CASSGVATNEKLFF
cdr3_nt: TGTGCCAGCAGTGGAGTTGCAACTAATGAAAAACTGTTTTTT

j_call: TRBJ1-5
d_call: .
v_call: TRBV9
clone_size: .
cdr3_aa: CASSPGGGDQPQHF
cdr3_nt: TGTGCCAGCAGCCCCGGGGGGGGCGATCAGCCCCAGCATTTT

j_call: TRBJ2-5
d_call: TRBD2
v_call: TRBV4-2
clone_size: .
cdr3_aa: CASSQGGTSGQETQYF
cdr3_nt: TGTGCCAGCAGCCAAGGGGGGACTAGCGGACAAGAGACCCAGTACTTC

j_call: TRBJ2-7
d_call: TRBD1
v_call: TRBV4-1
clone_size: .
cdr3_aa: CASSRQTGASYEQYF
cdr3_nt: TGCGCCAGCAGCCGACAGACAGGGGCCTCCTACGAGCAGTACTTC

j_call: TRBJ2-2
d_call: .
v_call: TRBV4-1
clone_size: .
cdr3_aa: CASSQVTGNTGELFF
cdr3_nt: TGCGCCAGCAGCCAAGTTACAGGGAACACCGGGGAGCTGTTTTTT

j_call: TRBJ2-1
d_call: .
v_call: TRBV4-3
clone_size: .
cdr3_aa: CASSQVQYNEQFF
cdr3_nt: TGCGCCAGCAGCCAAGTCCAGTACAATGAGCAGTTCTTC

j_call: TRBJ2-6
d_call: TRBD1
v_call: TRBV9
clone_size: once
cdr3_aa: CASSARTGLSSGANVLTF
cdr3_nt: TGTGCCAGCAGCGCTAGGACAGGACTTAGCTCTGGGGCCAACGTCCTGACTTTC

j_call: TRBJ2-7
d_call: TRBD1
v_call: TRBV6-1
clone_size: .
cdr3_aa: CASSEYTGGYEQYF
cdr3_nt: TGTGCCAGCAGTGAATATACAGGGGGCTACGAGCAGTACTTC

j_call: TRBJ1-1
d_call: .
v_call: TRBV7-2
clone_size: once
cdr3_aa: CASSLGRAIGIMNTEAFF
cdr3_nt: TGTGCCAGCAGCTTAGGGAGGGCCATAGGGATCATGAACACTGAAGCTTTCTTT

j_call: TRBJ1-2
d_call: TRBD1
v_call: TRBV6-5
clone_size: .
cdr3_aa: CASSRGNYGYTF
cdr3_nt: TGTGCCAGCAGCAGGGGGAACTATGGCTACACCTTC

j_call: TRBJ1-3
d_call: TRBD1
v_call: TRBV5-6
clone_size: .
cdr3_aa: CASSLEGANTIYF
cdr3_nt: TGTGCCAGCAGCTTGGAGGGGGCGAACACCATATATTTT

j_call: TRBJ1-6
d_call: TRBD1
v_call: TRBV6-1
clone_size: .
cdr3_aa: CASDRDNSPLHF
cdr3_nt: TGTGCCAGTGACAGGGACAATTCACCCCTCCACTTT

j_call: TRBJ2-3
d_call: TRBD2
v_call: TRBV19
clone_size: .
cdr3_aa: CASRRYGTSDPDTQYF
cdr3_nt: TGTGCCAGTAGGCGTTACGGGACTAGCGATCCAGATACGCAGTATTTT

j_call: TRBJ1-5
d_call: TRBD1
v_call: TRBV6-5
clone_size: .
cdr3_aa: CASSSPRTGGNQPQHF
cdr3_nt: TGTGCCAGCAGTTCCCCGCGAACAGGGGGAAATCAGCCCCAGCATTTT

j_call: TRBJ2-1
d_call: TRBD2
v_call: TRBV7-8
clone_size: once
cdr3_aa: CASSSKTGGHEQFF
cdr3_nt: TGTGCCAGCAGCTCGAAGACGGGGGGTCATGAGCAGTTCTTC

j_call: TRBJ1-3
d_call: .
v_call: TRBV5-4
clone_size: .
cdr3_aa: CASSPGGLYSGNTIYF
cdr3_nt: TGTGCCAGCAGCCCGGGAGGCCTTTACTCTGGAAACACCATATATTTT

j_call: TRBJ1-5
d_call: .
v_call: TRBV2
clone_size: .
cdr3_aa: CASSEDGLGNQPQHF
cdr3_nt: TGTGCCAGCAGTGAAGATGGGCTCGGCAATCAGCCCCAGCATTTT

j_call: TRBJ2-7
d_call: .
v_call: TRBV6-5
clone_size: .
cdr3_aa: CASSYGLPYEQYF
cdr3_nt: TGTGCCAGCAGTTACGGCCTTCCCTACGAGCAGTACTTC

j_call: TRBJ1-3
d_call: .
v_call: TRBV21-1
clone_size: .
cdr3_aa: CASSENRGHGNTIYF
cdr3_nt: TGTGCCAGCAGCGAAAACAGGGGGCACGGAAACACCATATATTTT

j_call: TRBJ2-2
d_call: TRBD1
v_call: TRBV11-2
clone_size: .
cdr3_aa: CASSLDGQAGELFF
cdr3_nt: TGTGCCAGCAGCTTGGATGGACAGGCCGGGGAGCTGTTTTTT

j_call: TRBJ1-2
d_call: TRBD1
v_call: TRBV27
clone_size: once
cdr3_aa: CASSSPGQGHYGYTF
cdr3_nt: TGTGCCAGCAGTTCACCGGGACAGGGCCACTATGGCTACACCTTC

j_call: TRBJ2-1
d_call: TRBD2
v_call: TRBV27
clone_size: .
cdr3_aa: CASSLAGLAIDEQFF
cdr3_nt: TGTGCCAGCAGTTTAGCGGGACTAGCGATCGATGAGCAGTTCTTC

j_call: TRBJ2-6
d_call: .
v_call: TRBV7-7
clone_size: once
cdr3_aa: CASSPGPGANVLTF
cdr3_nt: TGTGCTAGCAGTCCAGGTCCCGGGGCCAACGTCCTGACTTTC

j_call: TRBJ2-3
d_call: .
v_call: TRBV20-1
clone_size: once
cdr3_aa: CSASSSTQYF
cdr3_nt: TGCAGTGCCTCTAGCAGTACGCAGTATTTT

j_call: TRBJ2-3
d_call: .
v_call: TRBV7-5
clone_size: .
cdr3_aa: CVRSDMSIKDRATDTQYF
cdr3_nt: TGTGTCAGAAGCGATATGTCAATTAAGGACAGGGCCACAGATACGCAGTATTTT

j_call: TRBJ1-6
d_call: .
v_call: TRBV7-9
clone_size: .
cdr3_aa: CASSSLNSPLHF
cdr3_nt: TGTGCCAGCAGCTCTCTTAATTCACCCCTCCACTTT

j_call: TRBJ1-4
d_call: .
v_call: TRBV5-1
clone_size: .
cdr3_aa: CASSLGTYEKLFF
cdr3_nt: TGCGCCAGCAGCTTGGGAACTTATGAAAAACTGTTTTTT

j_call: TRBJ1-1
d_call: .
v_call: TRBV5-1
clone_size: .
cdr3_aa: CASRPVIAPDTEAFF
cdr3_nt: TGCGCCAGCAGGCCGGTTATAGCCCCGGACACTGAAGCTTTCTTT

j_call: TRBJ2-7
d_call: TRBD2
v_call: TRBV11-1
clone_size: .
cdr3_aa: CASTSGGYEQYF
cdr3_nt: TGTGCCAGTACTAGCGGGGGATACGAGCAGTACTTC

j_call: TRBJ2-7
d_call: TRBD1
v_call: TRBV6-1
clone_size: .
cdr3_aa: CASSGRDRVYEQYF
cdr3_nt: TGTGCCAGCAGTGGCCGGGACAGAGTCTACGAGCAGTACTTC

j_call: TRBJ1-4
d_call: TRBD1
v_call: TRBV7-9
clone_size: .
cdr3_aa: CASSSPGTGAEKLFF
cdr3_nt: TGTGCCAGCAGCTCCCCCGGGACAGGCGCTGAAAAACTGTTTTTT

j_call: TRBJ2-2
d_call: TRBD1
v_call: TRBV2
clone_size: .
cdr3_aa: CASIIEDRAIGELFF
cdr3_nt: TGTGCCAGCATCATCGAGGACAGGGCCATCGGGGAGCTGTTTTTT

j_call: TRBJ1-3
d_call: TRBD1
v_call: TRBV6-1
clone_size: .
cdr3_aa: CASRTGTFSGNTIYF
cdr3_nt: TGTGCCAGCCGGACAGGGACGTTCTCTGGAAACACCATATATTTT

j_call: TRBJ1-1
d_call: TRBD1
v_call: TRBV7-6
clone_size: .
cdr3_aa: CASSGYRGRVAFF
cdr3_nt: TGTGCCAGCAGCGGTTACAGGGGGCGGGTAGCTTTCTTT